The TCR beta chain described here comes from a study of blood T cell repertoires in COVID-19. The germline V gene encodes CDR1 LGHNA and CDR2 YSLEER. The germline V and J ends were trimmed by 0 bases and 9 bases, with 12 bases remaining between them. This CDR3 is built from 14 residues. Some clones are missing from TCRdb's copy, which holds only in-frame ones; the method was immunoSEQ multiplex PCR. The table shows fewer than 250,000 clones, with 80% to 90% occurring only once. Specimen: peripheral blood. This TCR was sampled from a man aged 45-60 years with active or convalescent COVID-19. The rearrangement joins TRBV4-3 to TRBJ1-5; tentative D call: TRBD1 (6 bases). The CDR3 bases are TGCGCCAGCAGCCAAGATTCAGCAGGGGTGCCCCAGCATTTT. Its protein is CASSQDSAGVPQHF.